Listed here is a single T cell receptor (beta chain). Its antigen remains unknown. This sample was included in a study of CXCR3-negative and CXCR3-positive naive CD8 T cells. Study-level points and caveats: Comparison of naive cells showed more hydrophobic TRB CDR3s in CXCR3-positive than in CXCR3-negative naive cells. TRBV-TRBJ usage was alike in naive CXCR3-negative and CXCR3-positive cells but differed in memory cells.

5' RACE that incorporated UMI labels was used to prepare the TRB cDNA libraries. One entry per CDR3 protein, without DNA, is what TCRdb gives after re-calling the 5' RACE reads. The sample holds some 150,000 distinct CDR3 sequences. Germline V gene sequence: CDR1 SGHTA, CDR2 FQGTGA. CDR3 size: 15 residues. Researchers sorted some 270,000 cells of each CD8+ T cell subset in triplicate. Phenotypically, naive CD8+ T cells corresponded to CD45RO-CCR7+CD27+CD95-. V usage is TRBV7-3 and J usage is TRBJ2-1; TCRdb gives TRBD2 as the D gene, but with no DNA this cannot be confirmed. The sequence came from a human donor in good health. Some clones in this sample may be carry-over from other donors' samples. The sample was naive CXCR3+ CD8+ T cells from blood. The subset was: CD45RO-CCR7+CD27+CD95- naive CD8+ T cells expressing CXCR3 (TNR3+). CDR3: CASSLLAAMNEEQFF.